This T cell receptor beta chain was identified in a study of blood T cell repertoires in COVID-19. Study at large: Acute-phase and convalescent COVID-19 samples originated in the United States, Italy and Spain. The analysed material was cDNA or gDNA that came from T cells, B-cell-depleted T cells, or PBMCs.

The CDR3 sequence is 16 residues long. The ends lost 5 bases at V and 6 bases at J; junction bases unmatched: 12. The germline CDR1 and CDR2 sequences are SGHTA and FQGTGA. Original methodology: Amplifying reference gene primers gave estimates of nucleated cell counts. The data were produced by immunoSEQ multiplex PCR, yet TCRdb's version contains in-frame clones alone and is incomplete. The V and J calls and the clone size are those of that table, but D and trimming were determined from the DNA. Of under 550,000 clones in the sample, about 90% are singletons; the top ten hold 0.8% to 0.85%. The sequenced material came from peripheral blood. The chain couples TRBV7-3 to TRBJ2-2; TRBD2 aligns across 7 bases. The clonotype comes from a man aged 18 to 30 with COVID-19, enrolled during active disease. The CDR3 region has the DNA TGTGCCAGCAGCCTAGGCCCTGGCGGGAGCGCCGGGGAGCTGTTTTTT. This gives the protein CASSLGPGGSAGELFF.